Each of the 30 T cell receptor beta chains below was sequenced from the same sample in a study of T-cell memory formation after mild COVID-19 (dated by TCRdb to about 2021). Libraries were built with 5' RACE. The listed sequencing device is Illumina NovaSeq 6000. The public reads were quality trimmed at Q25 with fastp and then assembled into clones with MiXCR by TCRdb, keeping productive beta chains. Each record represents a unique CDR3 protein, reported with the most common genes and DNA among its rows. The sample yields 530,000 or so distinct CDR3 sequences; roughly 17% were counted once. The biggest ten clones account for around 8.1% of the sample. The sequenced sample consisted of PBMCs or a T cell subset sorted from them (not recorded which). Source of these receptors: an adult woman who had mild COVID-19 (a few samples of this study predate the infection). The sample titles of this study are shuffled in the database, so cell type and time point are left out; the donor was told from shared clones.

This clonotype was detected ten times or more. The rearrangement joins TRBV14 to TRBJ2-2; 7 positions match TRBD1. Germline V gives CDR1 SGHDN, CDR2 FVKESK. Unmatched junction bases numbered 4, after V lost 5 bases and J lost 1 base. The CDR3 is 15 residues long. CDR3 region: CASSYRGWNTGELFF. As DNA, the CDR3 is TGTGCCAGCAGCTACAGGGGCTGGAACACCGGGGAGCTGTTTTTT.

This clonotype was seen more than once but under ten times. This sequence joins TRBV30 and TRBJ2-1; D is undetermined. Germline V gene sequence: CDR1 GTSNPN, CDR2 SVGIG (reference sequence). The CDR3 totals 11 residues. V lost 2 bases to trimming and J lost 9 bases, with 8 bases between them. Here the CDR3 reads CAWSQEVEQFF. In nucleotides, the CDR3 is TGTGCCTGGAGTCAAGAGGTTGAGCAGTTCTTC.

This sequence joins TRBV29-1 and TRBJ2-1; tentatively, D is TRBD1 (7 bases). Germline V gene data show CDR1 as SQVTM and CDR2 as ANQGSEA. Trimming left V 2 bases short and J 7 bases short, with 21 bases between. The CDR3 contains 16 residues. The DNA of the CDR3 is TGCAGCGTTGAACGAATAGGGGGCGGCGCGGGGAATGAGCAGTTCTTC. It codes for CSVERIGGGAGNEQFF.

This clonotype was picked up a small number of times. The chain is built from TRBV29-1 and TRBJ1-1; D is unclear. This CDR3 contains 13 residues. CDR1 is SQVTM, CDR2 ANQGSEA, per germline. V dropped 3 bases and J dropped 2 bases, with 10 bases sitting between them. Written as DNA, the CDR3 is TGCAGCGTTGAGAGGCATCTAAACACTGAAGCTTTCTTT. This sequence encodes CSVERHLNTEAFF. Complete variable domain (other parts from reference TRBV29-1 and TRBJ1-1): SAVISQKPSRDICQRGTSLTIQCQVDSQVTMMFWYRQQPGQSLTLIATANQGSEATYESGFVIDKFPISRPNLTFSTLTVSNMSPEDSSIYLCSVERHLNTEAFFGQGTRLTVV.

The chain employs TRBV11-2 and TRBJ2-1, with no clear D. CDR1 is SGHAT and CDR2 is FQNNGV in the germline V gene. CDR3 length: 12 amino acids. V was trimmed by 2 bases and J by 10 bases, leaving 9 bases between them. CDR3: CASSLRAGEQFF. In DNA, the CDR3 is TGTGCCAGCAGCTTAAGGGCCGGAGAGCAGTTCTTC.

J is TRBJ1-5 and V is TRBV2; D ambiguous. CDR1 and CDR2 from the germline V gene are SNHLY and FYNNEI. CDR3 length: 15 amino acids. Trimming took off 7 bases at V and 1 base at J, with 14 bases between the two ends. As DNA, the CDR3 is TGTGCCAGCAAGAGAGGAGTTCAGAGCAATCAGCCCCAGCATTTT. Its protein is CASKRGVQSNQPQHF. The whole variable domain, remainder taken from reference TRBV2 and TRBJ1-5, is EPEVTQTPSHQVTQMGQEVILRCVPISNHLYFYWYRQILGQKVEFLVSFYNNEISEKSEIFDDQFSVERPDGSNFTLKIRSTKLEDSAMYFCASKRGVQSNQPQHFGDGTRLSIL.

This clonotype was found a few times. This chain links TRBV18 with TRBJ2-2; a possible D gene is TRBD1 (6 bases). Germline V CDR1 and CDR2: KGHSH, LQKENI. The CDR3 totals 15 residues. V was pared by 4 bases and J by 0 bases, with 9 bases between. Here the CDR3 reads CASSHGQPNTGELFF. The CDR3 bases are TGTGCCAGCTCACACGGACAGCCGAACACCGGGGAGCTGTTTTTT. The full variable domain, in which reference TRBV18 and TRBJ2-2 provide the parts outside the CDR3, is NAGVMQNPRHLVRRRGQEARLRCSPMKGHSHVYWYRQLPEEGLKFMVYLQKENIIDESGMPKERFSAEFPKEGPSILRIQQVVRGDSAAYFCASSHGQPNTGELFFGEGSRLTVL.

Only a few counts were recorded for this clonotype. This chain joins TRBV6-1 and TRBJ2-5; D is undetermined. The ends were cut back, 6 bases at V and 1 base at J, with 12 bases in the middle. Germline-derived CDR1 and CDR2 are MNHNS and SASEGT. The CDR3 has 14 amino acids. CDR3 sequence: CASSRQVIQETQYF. The CDR3 nucleotides read TGTGCCAGCAGCCGTCAAGTGATCCAAGAGACCCAGTACTTC.

The V call is TRBV6-2 or TRBV6-3, the J call TRBJ2-2, with D possibly TRBD2 on 5 matching bases. Deletions cut 2 bases from V and 5 bases from J, with 12 bases between. Germline V gives CDR1 MNHEY, CDR2 SVGEGT. This CDR3 is 15 amino acids long. The CDR3 loop is CASSYSQRITGELFF. The DNA for the CDR3 is TGTGCCAGCAGTTACAGCCAGCGGATTACCGGGGAGCTGTTTTTT.

The chain uses TRBV18 and TRBJ1-1; tentative D call: TRBD1 (5 bases). The CDR3 is made up of 15 amino acids. Per the germline V gene, CDR1 is KGHSH and CDR2 is LQKENI. Trimming took off 1 base at V and 1 base at J, with 10 bases between the two ends. The CDR3 spells CASSPLGHQNTEAFF. The CDR3 DNA reads TGTGCCAGCTCACCACTAGGACATCAGAACACTGAAGCTTTCTTT.

DNA for the CDR3: TGTGCCAGCAGCTCAATTTACCCCACAGGGGAATCTAGCTTC. Residues: CASSSIYPTGESSF. J is TRBJ2-7 and V is TRBV12-2; the DNA was not used to check the table's D call, TRBD1. TRBV12-2 is termed a pseudogene. The CDR3 consists of 14 residues.

The chain links TRBV5-8 to TRBJ2-1; 7 bases agree with TRBD2. The ends lost 4 bases at V and 2 bases at J; junction bases unmatched: 9. The CDR3 consists of 16 residues. CDR1 SGHTS and CDR2 YDEGEE come from the germline V gene. The CDR3 protein is CASSPDPSGTYNEQFF. The CDR3 nucleotides read TGTGCCAGCAGCCCAGACCCTAGCGGAACCTACAATGAGCAGTTCTTC.

The chain uses TRBV7-6 and TRBJ2-3, with 11 bases lining up with TRBD2. Germline CDR1 and CDR2: SGHVS and FNYEAQ. J was trimmed by 4 bases and V by 5 bases; bases with no gene match: 11. The CDR3 contains 17 residues. The CDR3 DNA sequence: TGTGCCAGCAGCCCTACCACTAGCGGGGGTAGGTCAGATACGCAGTATTTT. Protein sequence: CASSPTTSGGRSDTQYF.

The V and J genes are TRBV27 and TRBJ2-7, with D perhaps matching TRBD1 or TRBD2 (5 bases each). V was trimmed by 5 bases and J by 1 base, leaving 18 bases between them. Germline CDR1 is MNHEY and CDR2 is SMNVEV (reference sequence). This CDR3 has 16 residues. The CDR3 loop reads CASSISWGTPSYEQYF. CDR3 coding DNA: TGTGCCAGCAGTATTAGTTGGGGGACCCCGTCCTACGAGCAGTACTTC.

This chain uses TRBV5-1 with TRBJ1-1, with D uncertain. Per germline, CDR1 SGHRS and CDR2 YFSETQ. Trimming stripped 1 base from V and 1 base from J, with 8 bases between. The CDR3 is 14 amino acids. The DNA for the CDR3 is TGCGCCAGCAGCTTGCCCCTCCAGAACACTGAAGCTTTCTTT. It yields the protein CASSLPLQNTEAFF.

The rearrangement uses TRBV24-1 and TRBJ2-1; D might be TRBD1 (5 bases). Trimming cost V 0 bases and J 6 bases, with 8 bases left between them. Germline CDR1 KGHDR, CDR2 SFDVKD. The CDR3 is 14 residues long. CDR3: CATSDLARANEQFF. The DNA of the CDR3 is TGTGCCACCAGTGATTTGGCCAGGGCCAATGAGCAGTTCTTC.

The chain recombines TRBV7-3 with TRBJ2-1, with D possibly matching TRBD1 (6 bases). The germline CDR1 and CDR2 sequences are SGHTA and FQGTGA. V was pared by 1 base and J by 5 bases, with 9 bases between. The CDR3 covers 14 residues. The CDR3 loop is CASSLNPGDNEQFF. The CDR3 bases are TGTGCCAGCAGCTTAAATCCAGGGGACAATGAGCAGTTCTTC.

The table lists this clonotype with a few counts. This chain connects TRBV5-1 to TRBJ2-1, with D possibly being TRBD1 or TRBD2 (5 bases each). The V and J ends lost 4 bases and 5 bases respectively, with 13 bases between them. CDR1 is SGHRS, CDR2 YFSETQ, per germline. The CDR3 runs to 14 residues. CDR3 sequence: CASSPLGTDNEQFF. The CDR3 region has the DNA TGCGCCAGCAGCCCATTGGGGACGGACAATGAGCAGTTCTTC. The variable domain in full, with the rest retrieved from reference TRBV5-1 and TRBJ2-1, is KAGVTQTPRYLIKTRGQQVTLSCSPISGHRSVSWYQQTPGQGLQFLFEYFSETQRNKGNFPGRFSGRQFSNSRSEMNVSTLELGDSALYLCASSPLGTDNEQFFGPGTRLTVL.

This clonotype was recorded at least ten times. The chain recombines TRBV7-9 with TRBJ1-1; D unclear. Germline CDR1 and CDR2: SEHNR and FQNEAQ (reference sequence). CDR3 length: 17 residues. V gave up 2 bases and J gave up 5 bases, with 21 bases separating them. The CDR3 region has the DNA TGTGCCAGCAGCTTAAAGCCGAGGACCCGGGGTTGGACTGAAGCTTTCTTT. Translating gives CASSLKPRTRGWTEAFF.

J is TRBJ1-1 and V is TRBV3-1; D uncertain. V lost 1 base to trimming and J lost 5 bases, with 14 bases between them. This CDR3 is built from 15 residues. Looked up from germline, CDR1 is LGHDT and CDR2 is YNNKEL (reference sequence). The CDR3: CASSQAPVRNTEAFF. The CDR3 DNA sequence: TGTGCCAGCAGCCAAGCCCCAGTGAGAAATACTGAAGCTTTCTTT.

J is TRBJ2-1 and V is TRBV12-5; D unresolved. CDR3 length equals 13 residues. Germline CDR1 LGHNT, CDR2 FRNRAP. Trimming removed 1 base at V and 7 bases at J, with 8 bases between. CDR3: CASGLAHRNEQFF. CDR3 DNA: TGTGCTAGTGGTTTGGCCCACCGGAATGAGCAGTTCTTC. The variable domain in full, with the rest retrieved from reference TRBV12-5 and TRBJ2-1, is DARVTQTPRHKVTEMGQEVTMRCQPILGHNTVFWYRQTMMQGLELLAYFRNRAPLDDSGMPKDRFSAEMPDATLATLKIQPSEPRDSAVYFCASGLAHRNEQFFGPGTRLTVL.

In this sample, this clonotype turned up a few times. The gene calls are TRBV7-8 and TRBJ2-4; 8 nucleotides match TRBD2. CDR3 length: 15 residues. V was pared by 0 bases and J by 15 bases, with 13 bases of the junction left unmatched. Germline V gives CDR1 SGHVS, CDR2 FQNEAQ. The CDR3 loop is CASSLAGLDILPPYF. The CDR3 DNA follows: TGTGCCAGCAGCTTAGCGGGACTAGATATACTCCCGCCGTACTTC.

This clonotype was detected only a few times. V is TRBV7-6 and J is TRBJ2-1; 9 nucleotides match TRBD1. This CDR3 region has 16 residues. The trim removed 4 bases at V and 5 bases at J, leaving 9 bases unmatched. In germline, CDR1 is SGHVS, CDR2 FNYEAQ. CDR3 sequence (DNA): TGTGCCAGCAGCTGGAGGACAGGGGATTCACACAATGAGCAGTTCTTC. Translated, it gives CASSWRTGDSHNEQFF.

The chain combines TRBV7-3 with TRBJ2-1, with no clear D. This CDR3 is built from 13 residues. The ends were cut back, 3 bases at V and 9 bases at J, with 12 bases in the middle. The germline gives CDR1 SGHTA, CDR2 FQGTGA. CDR3 DNA sequence: TGTGCCAGCAGCTTGACCCTTAGGAGTGAGCAGTTCTTC. It specifies CASSLTLRSEQFF.

This clonotype was observed many times. The chain combines TRBV5-1 with TRBJ1-1, with 8 nucleotides matching TRBD1. This CDR3 contains 14 residues. Per germline, CDR1 SGHRS and CDR2 YFSETQ. V trimming: 0 bases; J trimming: 4 bases; junction bases outside the gene matches: 2. The chain's CDR3 is CASSLAGTGTEAFF. The CDR3 region has the DNA TGCGCCAGCAGCTTGGCCGGGACAGGCACTGAAGCTTTCTTT.

This clonotype showed up many times. The chain has TRBV7-8 and TRBJ2-2, with D uncertain. The germline V gene encodes CDR1 SGHVS and CDR2 FQNEAQ. The CDR3 is 11 residues long. V shed 6 bases and J shed 5 bases, with 4 bases lying between them. The CDR3 region has the DNA TGTGCCAGCAGGGGAACCGGGGAGCTGTTTTTT. It is translated as CASRGTGELFF.

This clonotype came up once. The CDR3 region is CASSVDPRFRANVLTF. The CDR3, as DNA: TGTGCCAGCAGCGTGGATCCTCGGTTCCGGGCCAACGTCCTGACTTTC. The chain is built from TRBV9 and TRBJ2-6; D is uncertain. Per the germline V gene, CDR1 is SGDLS and CDR2 is YYNGEE. The CDR3 has 16 residues. The ends were cut back, 2 bases at V and 5 bases at J, with 14 bases in the middle.

The chain recombines TRBV6-5 with TRBJ2-3; TRBD1 aligns across 10 bases. The CDR3 runs 14 residues. V was pared by 6 bases and J by 6 bases, with 6 bases of the junction left unmatched. The germline CDR1 and CDR2 sequences are MNHEY and SVGAGI. The CDR3 sequence is CASSPGQGRDTQYF. CDR3 coding DNA: TGTGCCAGCAGCCCGGGACAGGGGAGGGATACGCAGTATTTT.

This clonotype was recorded a few times. The chain couples TRBV12-3 or TRBV12-4 to TRBJ2-5; 11 bases are a match to TRBD2. The CDR3 runs to 14 residues. J was trimmed by 5 bases and V by 8 bases; bases with no gene match: 7. The CDR3 region has the DNA TGTGCCAGCGGAACTAGCGGGAGTGGCGAGACCCAGTACTTC. Translated, it gives CASGTSGSGETQYF.

The rearrangement links TRBV15 to TRBJ2-1; D gene ambiguous. The CDR3 has 11 residues. CDR1 and CDR2 from the germline V gene are LNHNV and YYDKDF (reference sequence). V lost 1 base, J lost 6 bases, and 1 base lay in between. CDR3 bases: TGTGCCACCAGCAGAGCCAATGAGCAGTTCTTC. Translation: CATSRANEQFF.